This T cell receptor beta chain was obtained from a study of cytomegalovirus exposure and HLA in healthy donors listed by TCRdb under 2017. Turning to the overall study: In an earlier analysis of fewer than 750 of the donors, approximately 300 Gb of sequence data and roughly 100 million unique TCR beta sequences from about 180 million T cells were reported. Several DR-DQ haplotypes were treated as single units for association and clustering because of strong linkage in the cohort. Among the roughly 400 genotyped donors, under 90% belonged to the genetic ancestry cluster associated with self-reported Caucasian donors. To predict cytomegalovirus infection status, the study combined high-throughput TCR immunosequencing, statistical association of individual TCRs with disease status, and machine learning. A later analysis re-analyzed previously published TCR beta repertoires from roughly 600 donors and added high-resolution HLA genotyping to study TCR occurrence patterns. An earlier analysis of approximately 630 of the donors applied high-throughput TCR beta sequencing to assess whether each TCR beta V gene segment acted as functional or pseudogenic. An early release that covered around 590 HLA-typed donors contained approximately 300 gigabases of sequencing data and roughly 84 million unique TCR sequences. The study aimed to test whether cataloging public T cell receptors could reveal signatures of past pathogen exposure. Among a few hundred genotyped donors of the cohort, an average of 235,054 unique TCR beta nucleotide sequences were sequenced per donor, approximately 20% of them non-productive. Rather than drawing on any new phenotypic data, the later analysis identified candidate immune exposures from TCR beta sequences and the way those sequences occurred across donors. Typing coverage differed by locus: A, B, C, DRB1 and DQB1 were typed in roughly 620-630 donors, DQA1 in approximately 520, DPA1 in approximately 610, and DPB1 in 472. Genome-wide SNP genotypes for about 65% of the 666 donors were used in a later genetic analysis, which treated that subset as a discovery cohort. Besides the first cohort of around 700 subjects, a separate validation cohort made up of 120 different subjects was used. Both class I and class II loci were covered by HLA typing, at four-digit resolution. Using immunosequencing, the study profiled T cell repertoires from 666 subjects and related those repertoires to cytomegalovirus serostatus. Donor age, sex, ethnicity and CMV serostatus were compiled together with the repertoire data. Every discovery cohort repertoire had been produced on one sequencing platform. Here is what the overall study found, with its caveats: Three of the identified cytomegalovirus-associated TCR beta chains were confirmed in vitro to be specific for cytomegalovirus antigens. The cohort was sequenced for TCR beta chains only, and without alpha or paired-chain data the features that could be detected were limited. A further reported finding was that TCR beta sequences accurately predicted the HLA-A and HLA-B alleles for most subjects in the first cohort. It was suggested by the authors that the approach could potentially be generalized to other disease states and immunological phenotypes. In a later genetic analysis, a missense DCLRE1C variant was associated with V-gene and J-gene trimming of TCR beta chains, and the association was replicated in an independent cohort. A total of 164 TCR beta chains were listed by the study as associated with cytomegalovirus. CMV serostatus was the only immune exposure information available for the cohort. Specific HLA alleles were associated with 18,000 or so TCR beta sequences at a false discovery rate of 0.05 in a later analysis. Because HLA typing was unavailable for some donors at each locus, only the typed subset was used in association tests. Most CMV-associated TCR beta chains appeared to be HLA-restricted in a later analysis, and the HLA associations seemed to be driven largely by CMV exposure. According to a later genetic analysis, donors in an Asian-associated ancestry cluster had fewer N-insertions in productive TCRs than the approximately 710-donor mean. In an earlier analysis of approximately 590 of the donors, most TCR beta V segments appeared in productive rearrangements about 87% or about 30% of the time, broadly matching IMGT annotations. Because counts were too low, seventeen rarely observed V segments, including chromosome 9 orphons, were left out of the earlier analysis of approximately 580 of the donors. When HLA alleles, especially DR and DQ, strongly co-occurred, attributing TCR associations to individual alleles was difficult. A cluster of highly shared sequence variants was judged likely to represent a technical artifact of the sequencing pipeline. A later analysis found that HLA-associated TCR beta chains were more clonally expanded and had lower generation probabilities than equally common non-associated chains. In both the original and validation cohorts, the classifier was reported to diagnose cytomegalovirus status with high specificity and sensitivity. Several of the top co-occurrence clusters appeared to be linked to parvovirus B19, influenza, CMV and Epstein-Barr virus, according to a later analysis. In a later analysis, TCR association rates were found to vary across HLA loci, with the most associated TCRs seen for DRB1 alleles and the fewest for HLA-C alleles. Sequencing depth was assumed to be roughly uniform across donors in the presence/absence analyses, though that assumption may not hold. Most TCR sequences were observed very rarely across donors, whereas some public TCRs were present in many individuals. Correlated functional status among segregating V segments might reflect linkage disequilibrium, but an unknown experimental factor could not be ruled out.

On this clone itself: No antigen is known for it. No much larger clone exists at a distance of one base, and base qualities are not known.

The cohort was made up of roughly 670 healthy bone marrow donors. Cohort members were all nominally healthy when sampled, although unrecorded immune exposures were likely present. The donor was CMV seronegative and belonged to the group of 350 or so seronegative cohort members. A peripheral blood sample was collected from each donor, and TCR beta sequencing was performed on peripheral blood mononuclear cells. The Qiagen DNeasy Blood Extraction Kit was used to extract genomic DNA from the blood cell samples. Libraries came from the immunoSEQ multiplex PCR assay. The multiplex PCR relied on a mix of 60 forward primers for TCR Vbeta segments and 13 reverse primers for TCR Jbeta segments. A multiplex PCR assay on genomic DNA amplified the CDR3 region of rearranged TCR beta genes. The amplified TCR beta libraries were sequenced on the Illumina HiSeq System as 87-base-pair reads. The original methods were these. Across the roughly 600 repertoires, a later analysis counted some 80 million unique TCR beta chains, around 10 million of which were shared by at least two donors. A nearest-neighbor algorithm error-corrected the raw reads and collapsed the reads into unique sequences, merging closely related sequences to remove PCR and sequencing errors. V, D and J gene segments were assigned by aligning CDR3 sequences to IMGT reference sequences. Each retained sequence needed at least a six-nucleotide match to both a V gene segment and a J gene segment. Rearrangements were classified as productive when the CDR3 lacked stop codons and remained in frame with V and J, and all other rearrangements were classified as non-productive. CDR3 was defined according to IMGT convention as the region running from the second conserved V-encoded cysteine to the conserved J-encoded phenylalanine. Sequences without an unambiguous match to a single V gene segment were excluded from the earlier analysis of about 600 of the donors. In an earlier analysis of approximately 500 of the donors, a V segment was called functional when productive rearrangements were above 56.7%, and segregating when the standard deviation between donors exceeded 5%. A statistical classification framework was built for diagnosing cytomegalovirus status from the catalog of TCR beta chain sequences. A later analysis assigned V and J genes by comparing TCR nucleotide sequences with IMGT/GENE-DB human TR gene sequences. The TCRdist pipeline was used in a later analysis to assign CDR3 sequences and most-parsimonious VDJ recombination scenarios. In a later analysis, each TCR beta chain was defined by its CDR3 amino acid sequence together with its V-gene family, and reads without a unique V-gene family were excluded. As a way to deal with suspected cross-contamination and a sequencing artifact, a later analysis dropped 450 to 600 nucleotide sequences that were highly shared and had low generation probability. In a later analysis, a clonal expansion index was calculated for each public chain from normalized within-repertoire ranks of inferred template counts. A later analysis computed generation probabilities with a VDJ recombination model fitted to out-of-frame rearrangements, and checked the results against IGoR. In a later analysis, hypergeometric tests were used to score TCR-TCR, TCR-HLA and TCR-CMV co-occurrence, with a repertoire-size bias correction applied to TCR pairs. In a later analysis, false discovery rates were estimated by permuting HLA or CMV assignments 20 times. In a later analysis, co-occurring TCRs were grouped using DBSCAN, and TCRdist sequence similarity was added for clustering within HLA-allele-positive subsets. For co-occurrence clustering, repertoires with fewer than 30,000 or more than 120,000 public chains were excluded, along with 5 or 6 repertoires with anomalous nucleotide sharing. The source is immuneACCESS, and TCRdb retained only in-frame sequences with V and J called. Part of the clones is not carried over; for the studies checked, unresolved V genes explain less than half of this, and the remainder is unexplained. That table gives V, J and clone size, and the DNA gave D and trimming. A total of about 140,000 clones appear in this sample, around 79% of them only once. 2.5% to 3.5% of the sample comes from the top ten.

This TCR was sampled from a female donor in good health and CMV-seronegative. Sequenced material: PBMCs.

This receptor has the CDR3 CSVEGGGLASNYNEQFF. The sequenced DNA: TGCAGCGTTGAAGGTGGGGGACTAGCGTCAAACTACAATGAGCAGTTCTTC. This chain is built from TRBV29-1 and TRBJ2-1, and 10 bases in between align with TRBD2. CDR1 and CDR2 were assigned from the germline V gene as SQVTM and ANQGSEA. The CDR3 runs 17 amino acids, cysteine and phenylalanine included. CDR3 DNA only is kept here, 51 bases in frame from base 1. The V end gives up 1 base and the J end 3 bases, leaving 9 bases in the junction not matched to a gene.